A selection of T cell receptor beta chains follows, all from one sample in a study of beta chain features in type 1 diabetes. The assay was immunoSEQ multiplex PCR, and TCRdb's table has in-frame clones only and misses some. In the table there are over 600,000 clones, roughly 12% of which are singletons. Sequenced: naive CD4+ T cells from blood. The receptors were gathered from a man younger than 45 with type 1 diabetes. Each CDR3 is given with its conserved first and last residue. Each record gives: J gene, D gene, V gene, clone size, CDR3 length, CDR3 protein, CDR3 DNA. A D gene is named only where the DNA matches it firmly. The size entry is marked missing in some rows and otherwise reads once, few, many or a size class.

>TRBJ2-3|.|TRBV7-2|few|14
CASSLDRGTDTQYF
TGTGCCAGCAGCTTAGATCGCGGCACAGATACGCAGTATTTT
>TRBJ2-5|.|TRBV18|few|15
CASSPPGLPQETQYF
TGTGCCAGCTCACCACCCGGACTGCCACAAGAGACCCAGTACTTC
>TRBJ2-3|.|TRBV19|few|13
CASSIGGVAWRYF
TGTGCCAGTAGTATTGGAGGGGTGGCCTGGCGGTATTTT
>TRBJ2-1|.|TRBV18|few|15
CASSPTGSEFNEQFF
TGTGCCAGCTCACCAACCGGTTCCGAGTTCAATGAGCAGTTCTTC
>TRBJ2-3|.|TRBV14|.|15
CASSQEPAYRDTQYF
TGTGCCAGCAGCCAAGAGCCAGCTTATCGGGATACGCAGTATTTT
>TRBJ2-3|.|TRBV2|.|14
CASSEAPATDTQYF
TGTGCCAGCAGTGAAGCGCCAGCCACAGATACGCAGTATTTT
>TRBJ2-7|.|TRBV29-1|few|12
CSVVGRSYEQYF
TGCAGCGTTGTTGGAAGATCCTACGAGCAGTACTTC
>TRBJ1-1|.|TRBV19|.|17
CASRSAGASPMNTEAFF
TGTGCCAGTAGGTCGGCAGGGGCTTCACCGATGAACACTGAAGCTTTCTTT
>TRBJ2-3|.|TRBV28|few|12
CASSFGISRQYF
TGTGCCAGCAGTTTCGGGATCTCAAGGCAGTATTTT
>TRBJ2-3|TRBD2|TRBV7-8|few|15
CASSFASGGANTQYF
TGTGCCAGCAGCTTTGCTAGCGGGGGGGCCAATACGCAGTATTTT
>TRBJ1-1|TRBD1|TRBV11-2|few|17
CASSYVVGQGLNTEAFF
TGTGCCAGCAGCTATGTCGTGGGACAGGGGTTGAACACTGAAGCTTTCTTT
>TRBJ2-7|.|TRBV18|once|15
CASSPPTVSSYEQYF
TGTGCCAGCTCACCGCCGACTGTTAGCTCCTACGAGCAGTACTTC
>TRBJ1-1|.|TRBV29-1|few|13
CSVARVRNTEAFF
TGCAGCGTTGCCAGGGTTAGGAACACTGAAGCTTTCTTT
>TRBJ1-1|.|TRBV12-5|few|10
CASGPPEAFF
TGTGCTAGTGGCCCACCTGAAGCTTTCTTT
>TRBJ2-7|.|TRBV14|.|15
CASSQDLIGVDEQYF
TGTGCCAGCAGCCAAGATCTTATTGGTGTCGACGAGCAGTACTTC
>TRBJ2-3|.|TRBV21-1|.|15
CASSNLGGSTDTQYF
TGTGCCAGCAGCAACCTAGGGGGGAGCACAGATACGCAGTATTTT